The 27 T cell receptor beta chains listed next were all sequenced from one sample in a study of Graves' ophthalmopathy and Graves' hyperthyroidism. Researchers took RNA transcripts and amplified TCR beta CDR3 regions from them. HTBI primers served in a first-round RT-PCR, which a second-round multiplex PCR followed. TCRdb analysed the multiplex PCR reads with MiXCR anew, one entry per CDR3 protein. In the table there are a few hundred thousand distinct CDR3 sequences, around 20% of which are singletons. Sequences were obtained from peripheral blood. These receptors originate from a woman aged 18-29 years with stable Graves' hyperthyroidism.

The chain combines TRBV2 with TRBJ2-7; perhaps TRBD1 as D (6 bases). The germline V gene has CDR1 SNHLY and CDR2 FYNNEI. The V gene lost 4 bases and the J gene lost 0 bases, with 13 bases spanning the gap. The CDR3 extends over 15 amino acids. The CDR3 nucleotides read TGTGCCAGCAGTGTGGCGACAGGATTCTCCTACGAGCAGTACTTC. Amino acid sequence: CASSVATGFSYEQYF. Using reference TRBV2 and TRBJ2-7 for the parts outside the CDR3, the full variable domain is EPEVTQTPSHQVTQMGQEVILRCVPISNHLYFYWYRQILGQKVEFLVSFYNNEISEKSEIFDDQFSVERPDGSNFTLKIRSTKLEDSAMYFCASSVATGFSYEQYFGPGTRLTVT.

This clonotype was seen a few times. The CDR3, as DNA: TGCAGTGTCCTCTCTCAGACGACTATAGGGGATACGCAGTATTTT. This codes for CSVLSQTTIGDTQYF. The chain links TRBV20-1 to TRBJ2-3; perhaps TRBD2 as D (5 bases). The CDR3 is 15 amino acids. Trimming cost V 7 bases and J 6 bases, with 23 bases left between them. Germline CDR1 and CDR2: DFQATT and SNEGSKA (reference sequence).

This clonotype was found many times. The chain uses TRBV6-2 or TRBV6-3 and TRBJ1-1; tentative D call: TRBD1 (6 bases). The CDR3 runs to 16 residues. Trimming shortened V by 4 bases and J by 3 bases, and 18 bases separated the two germline ends. Germline V gene data show CDR1 as MNHEY and CDR2 as SVGEGT. CDR3 sequence: CASSWLQGFRDTEAFF. CDR3 DNA sequence: TGTGCCAGCAGTTGGCTCCAGGGGTTCCGAGACACTGAAGCTTTCTTT.

In this sample, this clonotype turned up many times. This chain links TRBV2 with TRBJ2-5, with 7 nucleotides matching TRBD1. The CDR3 covers 11 residues. CDR1 and CDR2 (germline): SNHLY, FYNNEI. V was pared by 5 bases and J by 7 bases, with 1 base of the junction left unmatched. For the CDR3, the DNA is TGTGCCAGCAGTCGACAGGGGACCCAGTACTTC. It encodes CASSRQGTQYF.

This clonotype appeared many times. V usage is TRBV12-5 and J usage is TRBJ1-5; 11 nucleotides match TRBD1. The CDR3 contains 17 residues. Looked up from germline, CDR1 is LGHNT and CDR2 is FRNRAP. Trimming at V came to 5 bases and at J to 2 bases, leaving 8 bases not matched to a gene. The CDR3 DNA reads TGTGCTAGTGGTCCCCGGGACAGGGGGTGTGGCAATCAGCCCCAGCATTTT. This translates into CASGPRDRGCGNQPQHF.

This clonotype was detected many times. J is TRBJ2-4 and V is TRBV2, with TRBD2 matching 10 bases. The CDR3 contains 19 residues. The V segment lost 6 bases and the J segment 5 bases; nucleotides outside the gene matches: 19. Looked up from germline, CDR1 is SNHLY and CDR2 is FYNNEI. DNA for the CDR3: TGTGCCAGCAGCCAAAGGGCTAGCGGGAGTCCGATGCCACAAAACATTCAGTACTTC. It specifies CASSQRASGSPMPQNIQYF.

This clonotype was seen ten or more times. The CDR3 here is CASTEAGTGVNQPQHF. DNA of the CDR3: TGTGCCAGCACCGAGGCCGGGACAGGGGTCAATCAGCCCCAGCATTTT. The rearrangement joins TRBV6-2 or TRBV6-3 to TRBJ1-5; TRBD1 matches 10 bases. With V trimmed by 7 bases and J by 3 bases, 9 bases remained unmatched. The CDR3 sequence is 16 residues long. Germline lookup yields CDR1 MNHEY and CDR2 SVGEGT.

The table lists this clonotype with many counts. The genes are TRBV12-3 or TRBV12-4 and TRBJ1-5, with 7 bases fitting TRBD1. V trimming: 6 bases; J trimming: 3 bases; junction bases outside the gene matches: 5. The CDR3 spans 14 residues. The CDR3 region has the DNA TGTGCCAGCAGCCCGACAGGGACCAATCAGCCCCAGCATTTT. It yields the protein CASSPTGTNQPQHF.

This clonotype was picked up many times. The chain couples TRBV20-1 to TRBJ1-5; TRBD1 matches at 7 bases. CDR3 size: 15 residues. V shed 5 bases and J 3 bases; nucleotides not matched to a gene: 10. CDR1 DFQATT and CDR2 SNEGSKA come from the germline V gene (reference sequence). CDR3 coding DNA: TGCAGTGCTCCAGTTCCGGGACAGACCAATCAGCCCCAGCATTTT. Residues: CSAPVPGQTNQPQHF.

The chain couples TRBV20-1 to TRBJ2-5, with TRBD2 matching over 15 bases. CDR3 length equals 15 residues. V shed 4 bases, J shed 5 bases, and the junction held 5 bases outside the gene matches. Germline V gene sequence: CDR1 DFQATT, CDR2 SNEGSKA (reference sequence). CDR3 protein: CSAIWGLAGGETQYF. For the CDR3, the DNA is TGCAGTGCTATTTGGGGACTAGCGGGAGGTGAGACCCAGTACTTC.

This clonotype occurred many times. The rearrangement links TRBV29-1 to TRBJ2-7; 7 positions agree with TRBD2. The CDR3 is 16 amino acids. The trim removed 1 base at V and 3 bases at J, leaving 12 bases unmatched. Germline loops: CDR1 SQVTM, CDR2 ANQGSEA. CDR3 region: CSVEVGVSGSDYEQYF. The CDR3 DNA follows: TGCAGCGTTGAAGTGGGAGTTAGCGGGTCCGACTACGAGCAGTACTTC.

In its sample, this clonotype was seen many times. The chain combines TRBV6-1 with TRBJ1-5; D is undetermined. The CDR3 extends over 14 amino acids. The V and J ends lost 1 base and 7 bases respectively, with 11 bases between them. The germline V gene has CDR1 MNHNS and CDR2 SASEGT. The CDR3 reads CASSEVSGIQPQHF. The CDR3, as DNA: TGTGCCAGCAGTGAAGTCAGTGGGATCCAGCCCCAGCATTTT.

This clonotype has ten or more counts. The chain employs TRBV5-1 and TRBJ2-6, with a possible D match to TRBD1 (6 bases). The germline gives CDR1 SGHRS, CDR2 YFSETQ. This CDR3 comprises 16 residues. Trimming cost V 0 bases and J 0 bases, with 7 bases left between them. Written as DNA, the CDR3 is TGCGCCAGCAGCTTGGCAGGGGACTCTGGGGCCAACGTCCTGACTTTC. This gives the protein CASSLAGDSGANVLTF.

Regarding this clonotype: It is likely a read error, because the conserved phenylalanine at the end of the CDR3 is missing. The DNA is left out, because the CDR3 cannot be placed on it with certainty; the CDR3 is given as TCRdb lists it. The chain couples TRBV6-4 to TRBJ1-1; no check of the table's D call, TRBD1, against the DNA was made. Germline lookup yields CDR1 MRHNA and CDR2 SNTAGT. Inclusive of both ends, the CDR3 amounts to 8 amino acids. CDR3 protein: CASKDQGK.

This clonotype was recorded many times. This chain connects TRBV6-4 to TRBJ1-2, with D possibly being TRBD1 (5 bases). Trimming pared 7 bases from V and 1 base from J, leaving 25 bases between. The length of the CDR3 is 18 residues. Germline CDR1 is MRHNA and CDR2 is SNTAGT. The CDR3 region is CASNTYPPGRGNNYGYTF. DNA of the CDR3: TGTGCCAGCAACACCTACCCCCCGGGAAGGGGAAATAACTATGGCTACACCTTC.

This clonotype has only a few counts. The V and J genes are TRBV25-1 and TRBJ1-6, with D unresolved. Germline values: CDR1 MGHDK, CDR2 SYGVNS. V was cut by 4 bases and J by 4 bases, with 11 bases left in between. There are 15 residues in the CDR3. Here the CDR3 DNA reads TGTGCCAGCAGTGCCCCAATCGGGTATAATTCACCCCTCCACTTT. It translates to CASSAPIGYNSPLHF.

The chain links TRBV7-3 to TRBJ2-7, with 10 bases lining up with TRBD2. V lost 2 bases to trimming and J lost 7 bases; unmatched junction nucleotides: 8. This CDR3 contains 15 residues. Per the germline V gene, CDR1 is SGHTA and CDR2 is FQGTGA. CDR3 nucleotide sequence: TGTGCCAGCAGCTTATCTCTAGCGGGAGCGAATGAGCAGTACTTC. Its protein product is CASSLSLAGANEQYF.

The rearrangement uses TRBV30 and TRBJ1-1, with 7 bases lining up with TRBD1. CDR3 length: 13 residues. From germline, CDR1 is GTSNPN and CDR2 SVGIG (reference sequence). After removal of 2 bases from V and 1 base from J, the junction contained 1 base not matched to a gene. The CDR3, as DNA: TGTGCCTGGAGTCCAGGGGGGAACACTGAAGCTTTCTTT. It encodes CAWSPGGNTEAFF. The entire variable domain, with the rest obtained from reference TRBV30 and TRBJ1-1, is as follows: SQTIHQWPATLVQPVGSPLSLECTVEGTSNPNLYWYRQAAGRGLQLLFYSVGIGQISSEVPQNLSASRPQDRQFILSSKKLLLSDSGFYLCAWSPGGNTEAFFGQGTRLTVV.

The rearrangement uses TRBV27 and TRBJ1-2, with D unclear. V dropped 8 bases and J dropped 1 base, with 2 bases sitting between them. The CDR3 is 10 amino acids. The V gene's germline CDR1 is MNHEY and CDR2 SMNVEV (reference sequence). CDR3 amino acids: CASFNYGYTF. The CDR3 DNA follows: TGTGCCAGCTTTAACTATGGCTACACCTTC.

This clonotype has at least ten counts. The chain recombines TRBV4-2 with TRBJ2-5, with TRBD2 matching 9 bases. This CDR3 has 18 amino acids. V was clipped by 0 bases and J by 4 bases; unmatched bases: 12. Germline lookup yields CDR1 LGHNA and CDR2 YNFKEQ. CDR3 in DNA: TGTGCCAGCAGCCAAGAGTACGCTAGCGGGAACGGGCGAGAGACCCAGTACTTC. This sequence encodes CASSQEYASGNGRETQYF.

This chain joins TRBV7-2 and TRBJ1-2, with D possibly TRBD1 on 6 matching bases. CDR1 SGHTA and CDR2 FQGNSA come from the germline V gene. CDR3 length equals 14 residues. Trimming stripped 4 bases from V and 4 bases from J, with 13 bases between. CDR3 sequence (DNA): TGTGCCAGCAGCTACTACAGGGATATCTATGGCTACACCTTC. Translation: CASSYYRDIYGYTF.

This sequence joins TRBV19 and TRBJ1-1; D unresolved. V lost 3 bases and J 0 bases, leaving 11 bases between the germline ends. Looked up from germline, CDR1 is LNHDA and CDR2 is SQIVND (reference sequence). There are 15 residues in the CDR3. The CDR3 loop is CASSILGRLNTEAFF. In DNA form, the CDR3 reads TGTGCCAGTAGTATTCTGGGCAGACTGAACACTGAAGCTTTCTTT.

Many counts were recorded for this clonotype. This CDR3 reads CASSSSDSPYYEQYF. CDR3 nucleotide sequence: TGTGCCAGCAGCTCCTCCGACAGTCCTTACTACGAGCAGTACTTC. The chain combines TRBV7-9 with TRBJ2-7; D is perhaps TRBD1 (5 bases). There are 15 residues in the CDR3. Germline CDR1 and CDR2: SEHNR and FQNEAQ (reference sequence). Between the trimmed V and J ends, which lost 4 bases and 3 bases, there was a span of 16 bases.

This clonotype was seen many times. The chain carries TRBV11-1 and TRBJ2-7; D is possibly TRBD2 (5 bases). Trimming shortened V by 2 bases and J by 8 bases, and 16 bases separated the two germline ends. This CDR3 is built from 14 residues. Germline CDR1 is SGHAT and CDR2 is FQDESV (reference sequence). CDR3 residues: CASSLPNVAGQQYF. In nucleotides, the CDR3 is TGTGCCAGCAGCTTACCAAATGTCGCGGGTCAGCAGTACTTC.

In this sample, this clonotype turned up many times. The rearrangement joins TRBV15 to TRBJ1-5, with D unclear. The CDR3 spans 16 residues. Trimming stripped 5 bases from V and 3 bases from J, with 17 bases between. CDR1 is LNHNV, CDR2 YYDKDF, per germline (reference sequence). The DNA of the CDR3 is TGTGCCACCAGCGAGTGGGGAGGCGGAAACAATCAGCCCCAGCATTTT. It specifies CATSEWGGGNNQPQHF. The full variable domain, completed using reference TRBV15 and TRBJ1-5, is DAMVIQNPRYQVTQFGKPVTLSCSQTLNHNVMYWYQQKSSQAPKLLFHYYDKDFNNEADTPDNFQSRRPNTSFCFLDIRSPGLGDTAMYLCATSEWGGGNNQPQHFGDGTRLSIL.

This clonotype appeared many times. V and J are TRBV3-1 and TRBJ2-7, with 7 bases lining up with TRBD2. V shed 2 bases and J 7 bases; nucleotides not matched to a gene: 11. The CDR3 consists of 15 residues. Germline V gene data show CDR1 as LGHDT and CDR2 as YNNKEL (reference sequence). CDR3: CASSQQGAGEYEQYF. In DNA form, the CDR3 reads TGTGCCAGCAGCCAACAGGGTGCGGGAGAGTATGAGCAGTACTTC.

V is TRBV2 and J is TRBJ1-5, with a tentative D call TRBD1 (6 bases). The CDR3 covers 13 residues. V was pared by 8 bases and J by 3 bases, with 11 bases between. CDR1 SNHLY and CDR2 FYNNEI come from the germline V gene. CDR3 bases: TGTGCCAGCCACAGGGTGCCCAATCAGCCCCAGCATTTT. It is translated as CASHRVPNQPQHF.